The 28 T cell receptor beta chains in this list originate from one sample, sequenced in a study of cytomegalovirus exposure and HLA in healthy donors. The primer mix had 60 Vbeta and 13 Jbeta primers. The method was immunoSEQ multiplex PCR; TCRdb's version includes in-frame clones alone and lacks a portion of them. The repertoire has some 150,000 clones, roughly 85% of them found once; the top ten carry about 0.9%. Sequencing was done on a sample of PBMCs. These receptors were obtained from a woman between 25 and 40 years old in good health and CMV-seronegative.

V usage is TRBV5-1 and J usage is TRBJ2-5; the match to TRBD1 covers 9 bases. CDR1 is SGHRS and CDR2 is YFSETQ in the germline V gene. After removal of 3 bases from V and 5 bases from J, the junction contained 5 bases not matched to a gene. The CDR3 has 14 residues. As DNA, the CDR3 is TGCGCCAGCAGCTCCTACAGGGGGCGGGAGACCCAGTACTTC. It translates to CASSSYRGRETQYF.

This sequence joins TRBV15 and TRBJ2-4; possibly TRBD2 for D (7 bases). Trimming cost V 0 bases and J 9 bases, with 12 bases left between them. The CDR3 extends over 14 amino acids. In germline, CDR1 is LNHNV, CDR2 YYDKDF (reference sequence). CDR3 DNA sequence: TGTGCCACCAGCAGAGATGGGGGCGGGAGCATTCAGTACTTC. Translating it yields CATSRDGGGSIQYF.

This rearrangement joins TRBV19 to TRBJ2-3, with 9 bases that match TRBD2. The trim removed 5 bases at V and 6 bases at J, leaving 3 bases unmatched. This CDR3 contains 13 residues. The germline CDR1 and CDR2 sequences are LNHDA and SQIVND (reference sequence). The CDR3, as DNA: TGTGCCAGTAGTGCAGGACTAGCGGATACGCAGTATTTT. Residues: CASSAGLADTQYF. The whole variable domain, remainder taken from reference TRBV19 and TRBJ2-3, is DGGITQSPKYLFRKEGQNVTLSCEQNLNHDAMYWYRQDPGQGLRLIYYSQIVNDFQKGDIAEGYSVSREKKESFPLTVTSAQKNPTAFYLCASSAGLADTQYFGPGTRLTVL.

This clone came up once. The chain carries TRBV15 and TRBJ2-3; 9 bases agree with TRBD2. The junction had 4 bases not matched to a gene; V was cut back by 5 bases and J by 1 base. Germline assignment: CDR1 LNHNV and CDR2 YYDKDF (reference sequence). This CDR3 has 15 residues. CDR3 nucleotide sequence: TGTGCCACCAGCCCAGCTAGCGGGGGCACAGATACGCAGTATTTT. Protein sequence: CATSPASGGTDTQYF.

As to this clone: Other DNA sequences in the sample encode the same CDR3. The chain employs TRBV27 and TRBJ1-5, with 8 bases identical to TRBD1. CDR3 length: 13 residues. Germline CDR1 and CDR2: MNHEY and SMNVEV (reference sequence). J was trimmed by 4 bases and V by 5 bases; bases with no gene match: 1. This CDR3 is CASSRQGNQPQHF. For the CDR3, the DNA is TGTGCCAGCAGTCGACAGGGGAATCAGCCCCAGCATTTT.

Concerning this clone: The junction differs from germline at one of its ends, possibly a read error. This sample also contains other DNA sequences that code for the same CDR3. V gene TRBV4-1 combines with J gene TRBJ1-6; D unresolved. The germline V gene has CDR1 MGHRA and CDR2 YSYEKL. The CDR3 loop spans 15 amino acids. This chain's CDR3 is CASSQERYTDSPLHF. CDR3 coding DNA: TGCGCCAGCAGCCAAGAACGCTACACAGATTCGCCCCTCCACTTT.

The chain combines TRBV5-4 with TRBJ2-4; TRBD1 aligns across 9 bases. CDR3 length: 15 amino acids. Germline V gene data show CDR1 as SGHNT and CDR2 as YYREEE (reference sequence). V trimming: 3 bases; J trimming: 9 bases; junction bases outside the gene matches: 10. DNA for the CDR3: TGTGCCAGCAGCTCCCGGGACAGGGATGTAAGCATTCAGTACTTC. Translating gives CASSSRDRDVSIQYF.

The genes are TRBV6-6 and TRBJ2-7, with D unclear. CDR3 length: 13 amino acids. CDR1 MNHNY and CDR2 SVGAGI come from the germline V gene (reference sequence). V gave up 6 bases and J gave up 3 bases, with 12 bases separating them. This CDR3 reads CASSPSGSYEQYF. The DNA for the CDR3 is TGTGCCAGCAGCCCCTCAGGCAGCTACGAGCAGTACTTC.

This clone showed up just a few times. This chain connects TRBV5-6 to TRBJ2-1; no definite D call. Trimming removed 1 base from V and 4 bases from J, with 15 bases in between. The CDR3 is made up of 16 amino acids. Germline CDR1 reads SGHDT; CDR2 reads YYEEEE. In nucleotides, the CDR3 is TGTGCCAGCAGCTTGACAAGTCTAGAAACTTACAATGAGCAGTTCTTC. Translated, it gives CASSLTSLETYNEQFF.

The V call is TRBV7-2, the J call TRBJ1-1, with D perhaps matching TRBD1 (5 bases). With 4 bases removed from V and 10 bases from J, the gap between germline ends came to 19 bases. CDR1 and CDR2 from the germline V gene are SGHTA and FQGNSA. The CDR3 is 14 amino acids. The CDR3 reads CASSSTQGRVAAFF. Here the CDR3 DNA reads TGTGCCAGCAGCTCGACGCAGGGCCGTGTAGCAGCTTTCTTT.

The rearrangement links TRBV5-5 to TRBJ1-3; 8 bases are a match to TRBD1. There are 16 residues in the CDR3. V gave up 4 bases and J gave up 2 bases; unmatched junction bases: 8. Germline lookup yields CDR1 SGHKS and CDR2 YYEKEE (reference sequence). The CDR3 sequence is CASSRQGTVTGNTIYF. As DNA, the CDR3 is TGTGCCAGCAGCAGACAGGGGACAGTCACTGGAAACACCATATATTTT.

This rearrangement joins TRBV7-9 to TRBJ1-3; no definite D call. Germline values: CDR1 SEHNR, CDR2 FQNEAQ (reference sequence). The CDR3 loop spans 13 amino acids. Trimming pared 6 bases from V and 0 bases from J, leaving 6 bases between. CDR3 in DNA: TGTGCCAGCAGTAGTAGCTCTGGAAACACCATATATTTT. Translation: CASSSSSGNTIYF. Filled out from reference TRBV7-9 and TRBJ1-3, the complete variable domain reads DTGVSQNPRHKITKRGQNVTFRCDPISEHNRLYWYRQTLGQGPEFLTYFQNEAQLEKSRLLSDRFSAERPKGSFSTLEIQRTEQGDSAMYLCASSSSSGNTIYFGEGSWLTVV.

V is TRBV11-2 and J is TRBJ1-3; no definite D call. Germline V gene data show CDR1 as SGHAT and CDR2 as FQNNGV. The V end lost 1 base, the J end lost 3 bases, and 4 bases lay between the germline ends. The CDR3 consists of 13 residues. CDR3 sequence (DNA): TGTGCCAGCAGCTTAGCTTTTGGAAACACCATATATTTT. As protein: CASSLAFGNTIYF.

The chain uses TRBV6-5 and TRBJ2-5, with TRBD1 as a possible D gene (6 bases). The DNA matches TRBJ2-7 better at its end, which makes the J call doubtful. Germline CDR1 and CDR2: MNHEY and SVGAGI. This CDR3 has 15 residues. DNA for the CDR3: TGTGCCAGCAGTCCCACAGGGATCCCCTCCTACGAGCAGTACTTC. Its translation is CASSPTGIPSYEQYF.

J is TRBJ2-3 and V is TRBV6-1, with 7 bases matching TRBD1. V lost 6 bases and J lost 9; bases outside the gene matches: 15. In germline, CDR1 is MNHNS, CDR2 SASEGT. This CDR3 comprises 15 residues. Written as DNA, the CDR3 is TGTGCCAGCAGCATCAGGGCAGGGGGAGAGCGGACGCAGTATTTT. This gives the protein CASSIRAGGERTQYF.

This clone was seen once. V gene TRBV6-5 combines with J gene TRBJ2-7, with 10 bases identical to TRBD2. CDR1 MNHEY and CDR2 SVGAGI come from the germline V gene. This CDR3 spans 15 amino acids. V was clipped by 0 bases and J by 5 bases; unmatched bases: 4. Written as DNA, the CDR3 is TGTGCCAGCAGTTACTCCAGCGGGGGGGCTGACGAGCAGTACTTC. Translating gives CASSYSSGGADEQYF.

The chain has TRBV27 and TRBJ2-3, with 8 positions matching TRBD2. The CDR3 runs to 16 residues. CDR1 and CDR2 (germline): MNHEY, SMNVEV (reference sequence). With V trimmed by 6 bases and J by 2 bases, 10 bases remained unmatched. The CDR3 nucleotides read TGTGCCAGCAGCCCGGGACTAGGGCGTAACACAGATACGCAGTATTTT. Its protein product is CASSPGLGRNTDTQYF.

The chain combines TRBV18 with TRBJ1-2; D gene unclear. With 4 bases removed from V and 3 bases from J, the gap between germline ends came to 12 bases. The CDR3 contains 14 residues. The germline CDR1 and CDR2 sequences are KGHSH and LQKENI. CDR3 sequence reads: CASSLNIGDYGYTF. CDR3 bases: TGTGCCAGCTCACTGAATATCGGGGACTATGGCTACACCTTC.

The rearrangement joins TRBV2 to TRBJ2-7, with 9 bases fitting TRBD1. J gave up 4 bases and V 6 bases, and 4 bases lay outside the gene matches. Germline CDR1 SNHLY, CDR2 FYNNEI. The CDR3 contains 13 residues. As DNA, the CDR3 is TGTGCCAGCAGGGGGACAGGGAAATACGAGCAGTACTTC. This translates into CASRGTGKYEQYF.

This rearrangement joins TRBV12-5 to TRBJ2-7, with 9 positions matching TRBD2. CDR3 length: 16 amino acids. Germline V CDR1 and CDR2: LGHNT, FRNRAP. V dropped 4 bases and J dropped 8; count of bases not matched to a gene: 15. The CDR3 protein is CASGSQTSGGVYKQYF. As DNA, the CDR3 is TGTGCTAGTGGTTCCCAGACTAGCGGAGGGGTATACAAGCAGTACTTC.

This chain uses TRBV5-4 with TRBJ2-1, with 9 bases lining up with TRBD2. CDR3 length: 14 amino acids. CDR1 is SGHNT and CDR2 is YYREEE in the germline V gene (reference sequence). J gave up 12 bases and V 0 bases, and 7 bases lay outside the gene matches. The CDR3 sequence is CASSLDGAGGGQFF. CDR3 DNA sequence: TGTGCCAGCAGCTTGGATGGCGCGGGAGGGGGGCAGTTCTTC.

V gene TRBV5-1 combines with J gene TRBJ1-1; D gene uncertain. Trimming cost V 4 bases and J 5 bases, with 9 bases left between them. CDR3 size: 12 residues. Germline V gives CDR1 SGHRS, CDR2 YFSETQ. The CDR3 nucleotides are TGCGCCAGCAGCGTCTACGGTACTGAAGCTTTCTTT. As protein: CASSVYGTEAFF.

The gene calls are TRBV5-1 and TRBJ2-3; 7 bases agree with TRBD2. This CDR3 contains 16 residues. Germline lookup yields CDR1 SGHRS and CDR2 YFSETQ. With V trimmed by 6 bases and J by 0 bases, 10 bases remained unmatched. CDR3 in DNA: TGCGCCAGCAATGTGGGGCTAGCGGTAAGCACAGATACGCAGTATTTT. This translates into CASNVGLAVSTDTQYF.

CDR3 DNA: TGCGCCAGCAGCTTTAGCGGGAATAGGGATACGCAGTATTTT. Translated, it gives CASSFSGNRDTQYF. The chain carries TRBV5-1 and TRBJ2-3, with TRBD2 matching over 8 bases. Unmatched junction bases numbered 5, after V lost 2 bases and J lost 6 bases. Germline CDR1 reads SGHRS; CDR2 reads YFSETQ. The CDR3 length is 14 residues.

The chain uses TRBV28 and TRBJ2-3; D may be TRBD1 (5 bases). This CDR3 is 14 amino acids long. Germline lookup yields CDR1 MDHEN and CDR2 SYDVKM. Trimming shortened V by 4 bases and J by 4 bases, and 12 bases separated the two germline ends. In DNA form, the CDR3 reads TGTGCCAGCAGTTGGGAAGCCAGGGCAGATACGCAGTATTTT. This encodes CASSWEARADTQYF.

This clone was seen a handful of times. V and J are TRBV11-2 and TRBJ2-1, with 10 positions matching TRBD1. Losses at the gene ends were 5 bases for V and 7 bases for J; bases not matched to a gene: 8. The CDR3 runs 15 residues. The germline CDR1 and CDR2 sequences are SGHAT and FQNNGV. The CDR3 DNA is TGTGCCAGCAGCCCGGGACAGGGGCGACGGAATGAGCAGTTCTTC. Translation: CASSPGQGRRNEQFF.

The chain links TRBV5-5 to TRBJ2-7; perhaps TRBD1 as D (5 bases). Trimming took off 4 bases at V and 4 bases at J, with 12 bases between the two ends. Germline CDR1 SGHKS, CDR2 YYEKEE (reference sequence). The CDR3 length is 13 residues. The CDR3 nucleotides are TGTGCCAGCAGCCAAACCACAGGTTACGAGCAGTACTTC. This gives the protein CASSQTTGYEQYF. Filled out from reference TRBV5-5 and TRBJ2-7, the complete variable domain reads DAGVTQSPTHLIKTRGQQVTLRCSPISGHKSVSWYQQVLGQGPQFIFQYYEKEERGRGNFPDRFSARQFPNYSSELNVNALLLGDSALYLCASSQTTGYEQYFGPGTRLTVT.

In DNA form, the CDR3 reads TGTGCCTGGAGTGTACTAGAAACTAGCGGGAGGGCTTCCGGGGAGCTGTTTTTT. It yields the protein CAWSVLETSGRASGELFF. The V and J genes are TRBV30 and TRBJ2-2; 13 positions agree with TRBD2. This CDR3 comprises 18 residues. Trimming removed 0 bases from V and 6 bases from J; junction bases left unmatched: 10. Germline V gene data show CDR1 as GTSNPN and CDR2 as SVGIG (reference sequence).